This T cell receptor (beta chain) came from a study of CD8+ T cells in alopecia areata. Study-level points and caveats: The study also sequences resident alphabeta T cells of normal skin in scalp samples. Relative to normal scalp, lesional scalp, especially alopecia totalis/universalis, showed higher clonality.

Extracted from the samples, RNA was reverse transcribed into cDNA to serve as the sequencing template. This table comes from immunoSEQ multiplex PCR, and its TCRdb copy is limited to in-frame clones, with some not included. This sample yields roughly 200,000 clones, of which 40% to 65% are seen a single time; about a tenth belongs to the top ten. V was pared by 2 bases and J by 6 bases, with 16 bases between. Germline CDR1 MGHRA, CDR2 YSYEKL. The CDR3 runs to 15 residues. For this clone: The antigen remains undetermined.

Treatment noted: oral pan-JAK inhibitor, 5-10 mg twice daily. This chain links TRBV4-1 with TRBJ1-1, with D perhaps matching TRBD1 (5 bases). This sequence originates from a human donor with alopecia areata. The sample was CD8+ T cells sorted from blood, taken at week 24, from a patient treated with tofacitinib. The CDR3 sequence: CASSQLPGREAEAFF. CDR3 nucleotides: TGCGCCAGCAGCCAACTCCCTGGCAGGGAGGCTGAAGCTTTCTTT.